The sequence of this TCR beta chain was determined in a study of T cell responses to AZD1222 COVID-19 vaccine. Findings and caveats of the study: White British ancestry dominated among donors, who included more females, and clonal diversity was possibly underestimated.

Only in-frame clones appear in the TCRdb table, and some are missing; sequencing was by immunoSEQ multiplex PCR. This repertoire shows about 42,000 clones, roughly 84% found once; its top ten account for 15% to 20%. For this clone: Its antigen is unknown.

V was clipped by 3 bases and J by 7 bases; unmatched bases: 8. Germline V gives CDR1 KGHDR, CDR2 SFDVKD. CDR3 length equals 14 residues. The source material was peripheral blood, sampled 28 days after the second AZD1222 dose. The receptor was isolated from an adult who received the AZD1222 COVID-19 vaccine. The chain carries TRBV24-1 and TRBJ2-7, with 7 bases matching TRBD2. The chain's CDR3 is CATSDAGEFEEQYF. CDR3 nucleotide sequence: TGTGCCACCAGTGATGCGGGGGAATTTGAGGAGCAGTACTTC.